Listed below are T cell receptor beta chains from one sample, sequenced in a study of blood T cell repertoires in COVID-19. Clones were read by immunoSEQ multiplex PCR, and TCRdb kept only the in-frame ones, dropping some. This table has 220,000 or so clones, 84% appearing once. Sample: peripheral blood. These receptors all come from an older woman who had recovered from COVID-19. The CDR3 runs from the conserved cysteine through the conserved F or W. D genes are given only for firm matches. Clone size is shown for a subset of rows, as once, few, many or a class of expanded clone.

d_gene,v_gene,abundance,j_gene,CDR3nt,CDR3aa
TRBD1,TRBV23-1,NA,TRBJ1-4,TGCGCCAGCAGTCGGGACAGAGGGGCTAAAGAAAAACTGTTTTTT,CASSRDRGAKEKLFF
TRBD1,TRBV5-1,NA,TRBJ2-5,TGCGCCAGCAGCTTGGTTACAGGGGGGGAGACCCAGTACTTC,CASSLVTGGETQYF
TRBD1,TRBV11-2,NA,TRBJ1-1,TGTGCCAGCAGGTCTGCCCGGGACAGGATTATTGAAGCTTTCTTT,CASRSARDRIIEAFF
TRBD1,TRBV6-5,NA,TRBJ2-7,TGTGCCAGCAGGCCGGGACAGAGATCCTACGAGCAGTACTTC,CASRPGQRSYEQYF
TRBD2,TRBV4-2,NA,TRBJ2-1,TGTGCCAGCAGCCAAGGAAGCGGGGGCTACAATGAGCAGTTCTTC,CASSQGSGGYNEQFF
NA,TRBV6-5,NA,TRBJ2-7,TGTGCCAGCACCAACGAAGGAACGGGTTACTACGAGCAGTACTTC,CASTNEGTGYYEQYF
NA,TRBV6-5,NA,TRBJ1-1,TGTGCCAGCACGCCGGGGACTGAAGCTTTCTTT,CASTPGTEAFF
NA,TRBV5-8,NA,TRBJ2-5,TGTGCCAGCAGCTTAGGACTCCCAACCCAGTACTTC,CASSLGLPTQYF
TRBD2,TRBV15,NA,TRBJ2-7,TGTGCCACCAGCAGAGTACTAGCGGGAGGTTACGAGCAGTACTTC,CATSRVLAGGYEQYF
TRBD1,TRBV7-9,NA,TRBJ1-2,TGTGCCAGCAGCTCGACCGGGACAGGGGCCGTATATGGCTACACCTTC,CASSSTGTGAVYGYTF
NA,TRBV6-6,once,TRBJ1-6,TGTGCCAGCAGTTACTCCGGGACTCGAGGGGCACCCCTCCACTTT,CASSYSGTRGAPLHF
TRBD2,TRBV14,NA,TRBJ2-1,TGTGCCAGCAGCCAATTCCTAGCGGGCAATGAGCAGTTCTTC,CASSQFLAGNEQFF
TRBD1,TRBV4-2,NA,TRBJ1-1,TGTGCCAGCAGCCTGCCGGGACAGGGGAACACTGAAGCTTTCTTT,CASSLPGQGNTEAFF
NA,TRBV2,once,TRBJ1-1,TGTGCCAGCAGTGAAGCCTTTCTCGTTTTT,CASSEAFLVF
NA,TRBV18,NA,TRBJ2-7,TGTGCCAGCTCACCCTCAGAAAACGAGCAGTACTTC,CASSPSENEQYF
NA,TRBV15,once,TRBJ2-1,TGTGCCACCAGCAGATCTACAGGGAGTGAGCAGTTCTTC,CATSRSTGSEQFF
TRBD1,TRBV4-1,NA,TRBJ1-6,TGCGCCAGCAGCCAAGGACAGGGGGCGGGCTCACCCCTCCACTTT,CASSQGQGAGSPLHF
NA,TRBV3-1/TRBV3-2,NA,TRBJ2-3,TGTGCCAGCAGCCCTACTCTGCGCGGAGATACGCAGTATTTT,CASSPTLRGDTQYF
NA,TRBV6-5,NA,TRBJ2-3,TGTGCCAGCAGTTACGACTTCAGCACAGATACGCAGTATTTT,CASSYDFSTDTQYF
NA,TRBV4-1,NA,TRBJ2-2,TGCGCCAGCAGCCAAGATGGGGGCGATACCGGGGAGCTGTTTTTT,CASSQDGGDTGELFF
NA,TRBV13,NA,TRBJ2-7,TGTGCCAGCAGCCTGCTGGGAGCAGTATACGAGCAGTACTTC,CASSLLGAVYEQYF
TRBD2,TRBV6-5,NA,TRBJ2-1,TGTGCCAGCACGGGGGGGGACAATGAGCAGTTCTTC,CASTGGDNEQFF
NA,TRBV6-5,NA,TRBJ2-7,TGTGCCAGCAGCCCCAGGAAGAACGAGCAGTACTTC,CASSPRKNEQYF
NA,TRBV30,NA,TRBJ1-1,TGTGCCTGGACCGGGGGGGCAGGTGAAGCTTTCTTT,CAWTGGAGEAFF
TRBD1,TRBV6-5,NA,TRBJ1-3,TGTGCCAGCAGCAGGGGGAAACCTGGAAACACCATATATTTT,CASSRGKPGNTIYF
NA,TRBV6-5,NA,TRBJ1-3,TGTGCCAGCGTACAGGGAACGGGAAACACCATATATTTT,CASVQGTGNTIYF
NA,TRBV5-1,NA,TRBJ1-2,TGCGCCAGCAGCGAGGATCCGGCGGCTGGCTACACCTTC,CASSEDPAAGYTF
TRBD1,TRBV6-5,NA,TRBJ2-5,TGTGCCAGCAGGCCCGGGACAGGGGTTTTAGAGACCCAGTACTTC,CASRPGTGVLETQYF
NA,TRBV13,NA,TRBJ1-1,TGTGCCAGCAGCTTAGACAGGGTCACTGAAGCTTTCTTT,CASSLDRVTEAFF
TRBD2,TRBV9,NA,TRBJ2-7,TGTGCCAGCAGCCCTCGGGGGGGCGCTGACGAGCAGTACTTC,CASSPRGGADEQYF